This TCR beta chain came from a study of blood T cell repertoires in COVID-19. Study details: Acute-phase and convalescent COVID-19 samples originated in the United States, Italy and Spain.

The length of the CDR3 is 15 residues. Trimming took 6 bases from V and 4 from J; bases not matched to a gene: 7. CDR1 is SGHTA and CDR2 is FQGNSA in the germline V gene. Under the authors' procedure: Amplification from reference gene primers served as the basis for estimated nucleated cell counts. Method: immunoSEQ multiplex PCR; TCRdb's copy keeps in-frame clones and lacks some. V, J and clone size were drawn from that table, and D and trimming were deduced from the DNA. The sample includes under 250,000 clones, approximately 86% of them seen just once. The clonotype was recovered from a man older than 75 with acute or convalescent COVID-19. This chain joins TRBV7-2 and TRBJ2-2; 8 bases are a match to TRBD1. Sequenced: peripheral blood. CDR3 in DNA: TGTGCCAGCAGGACAGACAGGGGCGCCACCGGGGAGCTGTTTTTT. The encoded protein is CASRTDRGATGELFF.